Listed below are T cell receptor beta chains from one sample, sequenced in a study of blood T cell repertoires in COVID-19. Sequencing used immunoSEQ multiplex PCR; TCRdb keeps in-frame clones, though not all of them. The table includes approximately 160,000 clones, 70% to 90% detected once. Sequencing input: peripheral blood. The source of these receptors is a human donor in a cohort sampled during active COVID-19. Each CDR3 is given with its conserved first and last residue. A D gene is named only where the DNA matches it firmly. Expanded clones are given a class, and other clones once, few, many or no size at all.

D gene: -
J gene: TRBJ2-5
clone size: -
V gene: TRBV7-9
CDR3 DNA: TGTGCCAGCAGCAACGAAGACAACCAAGAGACCCAGTACTTC
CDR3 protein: CASSNEDNQETQYF

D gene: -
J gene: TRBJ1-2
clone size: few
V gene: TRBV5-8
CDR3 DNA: TGTGCCAGCAGCTTGGGGCCAGTTGGCACCGGCTACACCTTC
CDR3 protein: CASSLGPVGTGYTF

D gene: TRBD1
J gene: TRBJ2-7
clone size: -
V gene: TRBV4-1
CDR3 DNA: TGCGCCAGCAGCCCCGGGACAGGGCTCCACGAGCAGTACTTC
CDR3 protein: CASSPGTGLHEQYF

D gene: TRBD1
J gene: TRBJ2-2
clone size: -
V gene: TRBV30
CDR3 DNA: TGTGCCTGGAGTGTTATGTTTGGGACAGATGCCGGGGAGCTGTTTTTT
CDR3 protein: CAWSVMFGTDAGELFF

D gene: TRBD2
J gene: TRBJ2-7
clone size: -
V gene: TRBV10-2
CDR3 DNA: TGCGCCAGCAAAGCGGGGGGACTTGGCGAGCAGTACTTC
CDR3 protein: CASKAGGLGEQYF

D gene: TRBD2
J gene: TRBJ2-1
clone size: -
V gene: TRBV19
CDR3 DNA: TGTGCCAGTAGCTACCTCTCTAGCGGGAACAATGAGCAGTTCTTC
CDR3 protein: CASSYLSSGNNEQFF

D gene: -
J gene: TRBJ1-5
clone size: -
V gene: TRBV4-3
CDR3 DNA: TGCGCCAGCAGCCAAGATGCGTCGGGAAGCAATCAGCCCCAGCATTTT
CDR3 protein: CASSQDASGSNQPQHF

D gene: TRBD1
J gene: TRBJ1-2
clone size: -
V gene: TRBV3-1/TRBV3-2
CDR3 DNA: TGTGCCAGCAGCCAGGGGACAGGGCGTGGCTACACCTTC
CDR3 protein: CASSQGTGRGYTF

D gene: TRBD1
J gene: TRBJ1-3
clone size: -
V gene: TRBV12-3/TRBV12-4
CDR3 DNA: TGTGCCAGCAGTTTGACAGGGTTGAACACCATATATTTT
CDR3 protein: CASSLTGLNTIYF

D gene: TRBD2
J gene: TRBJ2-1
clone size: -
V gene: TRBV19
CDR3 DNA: TGTGCCAGTAGTACGTCGCCGCGACTAGCGGGTGATGAGCAGTTCTTC
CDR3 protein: CASSTSPRLAGDEQFF

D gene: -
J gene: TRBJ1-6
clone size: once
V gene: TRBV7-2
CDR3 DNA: TGTGCCAGCAGCTTAGATGGCGGTTCACCCCTCCACTTT
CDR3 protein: CASSLDGGSPLHF

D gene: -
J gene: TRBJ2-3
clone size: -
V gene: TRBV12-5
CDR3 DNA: TGTGCTAGTGCGAGTACCACAGATACGCAGTATTTT
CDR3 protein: CASASTTDTQYF

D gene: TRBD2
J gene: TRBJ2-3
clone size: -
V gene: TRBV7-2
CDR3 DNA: TGTGCCAGCAGCAGGACTAGCGGGAGTCCTACGCAGTATTTT
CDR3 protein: CASSRTSGSPTQYF

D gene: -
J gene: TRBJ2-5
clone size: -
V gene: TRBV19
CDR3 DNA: TGTGCCAGTAGTATAGATCGCAGCGGACCCTACCAAGAGACCCAGTACTTC
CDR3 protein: CASSIDRSGPYQETQYF

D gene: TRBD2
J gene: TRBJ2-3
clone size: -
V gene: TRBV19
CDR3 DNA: TGTGCCAGTAGCGTAGCGGGAGGGGGCACAGATACGCAGTATTTT
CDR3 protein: CASSVAGGGTDTQYF

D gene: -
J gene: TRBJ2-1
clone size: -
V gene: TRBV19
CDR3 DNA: TGTGCCAGTACCATACGGGGGTCGGGGGGCGCAGTGAATGAGCAGTTCTTC
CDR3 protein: CASTIRGSGGAVNEQFF

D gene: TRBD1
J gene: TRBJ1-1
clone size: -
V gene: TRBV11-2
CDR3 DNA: TGTGCCAGCAGCCCTGGCGACAGGGTCGGGAACACTGAAGCTTTCTTT
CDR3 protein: CASSPGDRVGNTEAFF

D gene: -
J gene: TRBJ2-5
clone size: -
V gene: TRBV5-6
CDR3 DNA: TGTGCCAGCAGCCACTCAGGGTTACAGTACCAAGAGACCCAGTACTTC
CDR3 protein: CASSHSGLQYQETQYF

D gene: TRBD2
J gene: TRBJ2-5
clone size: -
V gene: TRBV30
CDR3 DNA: TGTGCCTGGAGTAGATTAGCGGGTCAAGAGACCCAGTACTTC
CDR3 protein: CAWSRLAGQETQYF

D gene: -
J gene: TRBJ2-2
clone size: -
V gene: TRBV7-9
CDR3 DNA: TGTGCCAGCAGCTTAACTTCTTCTCGAATTCGAACCGGGGAGCTGTTTTTT
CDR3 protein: CASSLTSSRIRTGELFF

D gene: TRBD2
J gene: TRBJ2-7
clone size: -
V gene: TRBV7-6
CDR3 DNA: TGTGCCAGCAGCTTAGGGTTGGCGGGAGGGATCGACGAGCAGTACTTC
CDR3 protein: CASSLGLAGGIDEQYF

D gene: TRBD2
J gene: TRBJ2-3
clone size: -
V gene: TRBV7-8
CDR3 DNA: TGTGCCAGCAGCTTAGTTCCTAGCGGGGTCACAGATACGCAGTATTTT
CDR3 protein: CASSLVPSGVTDTQYF

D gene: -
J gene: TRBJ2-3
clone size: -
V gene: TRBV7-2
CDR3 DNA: TGTGCCAGCAGTTCGCAGGGAACAGATACGCAGTATTTT
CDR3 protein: CASSSQGTDTQYF

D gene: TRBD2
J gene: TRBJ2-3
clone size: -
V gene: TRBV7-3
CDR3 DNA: TGTGCCAGCAGCTGGGGACTAGGGTCGGATACGCAGTATTTT
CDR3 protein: CASSWGLGSDTQYF

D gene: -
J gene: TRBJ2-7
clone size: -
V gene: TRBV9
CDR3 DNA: TGTGCCAGCAGCGTAGGACAGCCCCTCGATGGGGAGCAGTACTTC
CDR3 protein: CASSVGQPLDGEQYF

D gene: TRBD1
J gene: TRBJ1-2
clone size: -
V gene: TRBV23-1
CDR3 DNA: TGCGCCAGCAGGAAGCGGACAGGGAACGGCTACACCTTC
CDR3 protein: CASRKRTGNGYTF

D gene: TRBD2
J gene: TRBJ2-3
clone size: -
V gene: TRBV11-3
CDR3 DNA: TGTGCCAGCAGCCGGGGGACTAGCGGGGGTAGCACAGATACGCAGTATTTT
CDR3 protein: CASSRGTSGGSTDTQYF

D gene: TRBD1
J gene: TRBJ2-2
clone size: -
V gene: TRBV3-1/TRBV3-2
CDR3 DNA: TGTGCCAGCAGCCAAGTCACAGCAGGGGGCAAAAGGGAGCTGTTTTTT
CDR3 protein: CASSQVTAGGKRELFF

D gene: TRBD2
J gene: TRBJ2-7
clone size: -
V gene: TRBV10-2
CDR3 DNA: TGCGCCAGCAGTGAAATTGTGAGGAGGACTAGTAACTACGAGCAGTACTTC
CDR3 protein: CASSEIVRRTSNYEQYF

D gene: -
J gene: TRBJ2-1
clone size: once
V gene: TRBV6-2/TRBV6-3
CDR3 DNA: TGTGCCAGCAGTTTACAGGGATACAATGAGCAGTTCTTC
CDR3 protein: CASSLQGYNEQFF

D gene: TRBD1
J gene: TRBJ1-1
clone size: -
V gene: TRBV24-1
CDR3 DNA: TGTGCCACCAGTGGACAGGGGGCCACGGACACTGAAGCTTTCTTT
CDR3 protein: CATSGQGATDTEAFF

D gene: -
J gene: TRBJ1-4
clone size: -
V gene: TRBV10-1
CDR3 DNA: TGCGCCAGCAGTGATGGCAGGGAGGATGAAAAACTGTTTTTT
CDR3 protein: CASSDGREDEKLFF

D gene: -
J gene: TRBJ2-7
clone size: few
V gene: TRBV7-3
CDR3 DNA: TGTGCCAGCAGCCCGGAGAATAGCGGCTACGAGCAGTACTTC
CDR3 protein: CASSPENSGYEQYF

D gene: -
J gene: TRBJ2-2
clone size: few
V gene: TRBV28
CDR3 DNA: TGTGCCAGCAGCCAATTGGGGCCGAAGAACACCGGGGAGCTGTTTTTT
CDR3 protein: CASSQLGPKNTGELFF

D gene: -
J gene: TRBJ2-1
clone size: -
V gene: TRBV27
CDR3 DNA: TGTGCCAGCAGTTTCGGCAATGAGCAGTTCTTC
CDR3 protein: CASSFGNEQFF

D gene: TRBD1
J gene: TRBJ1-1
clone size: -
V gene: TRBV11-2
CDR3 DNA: TGTGCCAGCAGCTTGAGCGACAGGGTTTGGGTGAACACTGAAGCTTTCTTT
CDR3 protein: CASSLSDRVWVNTEAFF

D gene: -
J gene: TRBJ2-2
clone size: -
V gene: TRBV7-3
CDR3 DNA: TGTGCCAGCAGCCTTCGGGGGTCCGGGGAGCTGTTTTTT
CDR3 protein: CASSLRGSGELFF

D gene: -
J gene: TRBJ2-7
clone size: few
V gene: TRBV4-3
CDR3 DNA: TGCGCCAGCAGCCGATTTATCGGTAACTACGAGCAGTACTTC
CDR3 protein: CASSRFIGNYEQYF

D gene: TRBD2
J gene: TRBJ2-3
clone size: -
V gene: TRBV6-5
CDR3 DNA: TGTGCCAGCAGAACCGGGACTAGGTTAAATACGCAGTATTTT
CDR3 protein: CASRTGTRLNTQYF

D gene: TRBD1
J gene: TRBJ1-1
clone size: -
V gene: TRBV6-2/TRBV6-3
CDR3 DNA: TGTGCCAGCAGTGACTACAGGGGGCCGGACACTGAAGCTTTCTTT
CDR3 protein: CASSDYRGPDTEAFF

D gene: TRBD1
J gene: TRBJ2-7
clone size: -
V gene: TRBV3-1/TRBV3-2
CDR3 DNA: TGTGCCAGCAGCCCCGGGACAGTTCCCTACGAGCAGTACTTC
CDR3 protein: CASSPGTVPYEQYF

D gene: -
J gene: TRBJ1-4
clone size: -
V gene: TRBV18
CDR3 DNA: TGTGCCAGCTCACCACTGGTCGGGAGTAATGAAAAACTGTTTTTT
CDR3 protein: CASSPLVGSNEKLFF

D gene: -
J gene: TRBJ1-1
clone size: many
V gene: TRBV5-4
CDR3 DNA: TGTGCCAGCAGCTTGGGAGGGGGCACTGAAGCTTTCTTT
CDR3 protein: CASSLGGGTEAFF

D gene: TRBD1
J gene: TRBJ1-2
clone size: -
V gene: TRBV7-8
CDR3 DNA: TGTGCCAGCAGCTTAGCGGTGGGGACAGGGTCTAACTATGGCTACACCTTC
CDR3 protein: CASSLAVGTGSNYGYTF

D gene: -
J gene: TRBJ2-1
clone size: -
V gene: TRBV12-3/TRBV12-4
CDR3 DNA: TGTGCCAGCAAGCCTTCGTCCTACAATGAGCAGTTCTTC
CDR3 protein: CASKPSSYNEQFF

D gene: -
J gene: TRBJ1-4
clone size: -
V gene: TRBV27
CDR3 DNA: TGTGCCAGCAGGACATCCGGAACCGGGGATGAAAAACTGTTTTTT
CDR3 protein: CASRTSGTGDEKLFF

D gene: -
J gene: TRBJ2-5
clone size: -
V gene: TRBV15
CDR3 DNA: TGTGCCACCAGCCCGGAGGTGGCACCGGGGGAGACCCAGTACTTC
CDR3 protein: CATSPEVAPGETQYF

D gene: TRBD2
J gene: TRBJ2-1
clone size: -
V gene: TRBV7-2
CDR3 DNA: TGTGCCAGCAACTCTTTTAGCGGGAGGGACAATGAGCAGTTCTTC
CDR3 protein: CASNSFSGRDNEQFF

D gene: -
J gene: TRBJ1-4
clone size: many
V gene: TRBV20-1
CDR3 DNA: TGCAGTGCTAAAGCGGGGGAAAAACTGTTTTTT
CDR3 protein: CSAKAGEKLFF

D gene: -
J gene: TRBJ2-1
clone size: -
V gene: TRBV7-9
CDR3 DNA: TGTGCCAGCAGCCCCGAGCATGAGCAGTTCTTC
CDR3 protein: CASSPEHEQFF

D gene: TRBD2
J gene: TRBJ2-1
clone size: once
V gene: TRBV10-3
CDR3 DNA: TGTGCCATCAGTGACCAAGCGGGGAACAATGAGCAGTTCTTC
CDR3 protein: CAISDQAGNNEQFF

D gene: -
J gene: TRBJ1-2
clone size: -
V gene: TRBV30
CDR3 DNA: TGTGCCTGTCGCGGGGGCGAAAACCGTGGCTACACCTTC
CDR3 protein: CACRGGENRGYTF

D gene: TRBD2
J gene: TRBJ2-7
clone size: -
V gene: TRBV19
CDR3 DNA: TGTGCCAGTAGTACAGGGACTAGCTTGACCTACGAGCAGTACTTC
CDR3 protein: CASSTGTSLTYEQYF

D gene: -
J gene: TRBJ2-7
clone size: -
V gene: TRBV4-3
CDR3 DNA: TGCGCCAGCAGCCAAGATCGGACAGCCGTTGAGCAGTACTTC
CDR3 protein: CASSQDRTAVEQYF

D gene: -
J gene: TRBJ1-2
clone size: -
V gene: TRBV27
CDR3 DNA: TGTGCCAGCAGTTTGCGCGGAACTAACTATGGCTACACCTTC
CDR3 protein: CASSLRGTNYGYTF